The rows below give T cell receptor beta chains drawn from one sample of a study of early T cells in non-severe SARS-CoV-2 infection. One entry per CDR3 protein, called by TCRdb with MiXCR from the 5' RACE reads. Of 54,000 or so distinct CDR3 sequences listed, over 5% are singletons. The sample comprised whole blood. Source of these receptors: an adult who was a healthcare worker with PCR-confirmed SARS-CoV-2 infection or an uninfected control (not recorded which). Both conserved end residues are trimmed from each CDR3.

TRBV6-4	TRBJ1-1	ASSDSDRGNTEAF
TRBV5-1	TRBJ2-2	ASSLFGDTGELF
TRBV7-2	TRBJ1-5	ASSSQGGGQPQH
TRBV4-3	TRBJ1-5	ASSQRAQGVQPQH
TRBV23-1	TRBJ2-7	ASPARQGSSYEQY
TRBV2	TRBJ2-7	ASSVGRAYEQY
TRBV5-6	TRBJ1-5	ASSLAGQHFSVGNQPQH
TRBV29-1	TRBJ2-6	SVEDRSSDGSGANVLT
TRBV18	TRBJ1-1	ASSLRGQSFMNTEAF
TRBV10-2	TRBJ2-7	ASTPALDRGPYEQY
TRBV7-9	TRBJ1-4	ASEKGVTNEKLF
TRBV10-3	TRBJ2-7	ATLGQTYEQY
TRBV6-5	TRBJ2-2	ASSPGQRENTGGLF
TRBV15	TRBJ2-3	ATSRDPGADTQY
TRBV9	TRBJ2-3	ASSVSLVTGGTDTQY
TRBV2	TRBJ2-7	ASSEGTHYEQY
TRBV7-2	TRBJ2-3	ASSFSSGGDSTDTQY
TRBV12-3/TRBV12-4	TRBJ1-2	ASRGPAGGYT
TRBV24-1	TRBJ2-1	ATSDSSRGAGLRNEQF
TRBV5-1	TRBJ2-5	ASSLSGGGGETQY
TRBV12-3/TRBV12-4	TRBJ2-1	ASSFLDEQF
TRBV29-1	TRBJ1-2	SVTHGQGKDGYT
TRBV30	TRBJ2-7	AWVGPPGYEQY
TRBV20-1	TRBJ2-7	SARLWGSEQY
TRBV4-1	TRBJ2-3	ASSKEQDTQY
TRBV4-1	TRBJ2-7	ASSQTPGQSSYEQY
TRBV6-6	TRBJ1-4	ASSPKEGGGEKLF
TRBV9	TRBJ1-2	ASSRGGRDYGYT
TRBV5-4	TRBJ2-1	ASSQSGGLYNEQF
TRBV12-3/TRBV12-4	TRBJ2-2	ASRQTTGGGNTGELF
TRBV20-1	TRBJ2-1	SARAGTRVMGQF
TRBV12-3/TRBV12-4	TRBJ1-5	ASSLQGSLKPQH
TRBV9	TRBJ2-1	ASSVGSLQGAYNEQF
TRBV10-2	TRBJ2-7	ATRGQGGPYEQY
TRBV20-1	TRBJ2-5	SAGGGTQY
TRBV2	TRBJ2-1	ASNSPGSSYNEQF
TRBV12-3/TRBV12-4	TRBJ2-3	ASSFSGSTDTQY
TRBV4-3	TRBJ2-1	ASSQPSKGSNEQF
TRBV7-2	TRBJ2-1	ASSPRAEQF
TRBV20-1	TRBJ2-1	SADLPTGTMNEQF
TRBV12-3/TRBV12-4	TRBJ1-5	ASSLAYLSGQPQH
TRBV20-1	TRBJ2-5	SAADTLETQY
TRBV6-6	TRBJ1-2	ASTENYGYT
TRBV19	TRBJ1-5	ASSIGRDRNQPQH
TRBV3-1	TRBJ2-5	ASSPLRGQQETQY
TRBV29-1	TRBJ2-2	SVESWGQGPRRDTGELF
TRBV7-8	TRBJ2-1	ASSPRGRLADYNEQF
TRBV5-6	TRBJ1-6	ASSQHTAARSPLH
TRBV30	TRBJ1-6	AWIPGGARNNSPLH
TRBV29-1	TRBJ1-1	SYRDGNTEAF
TRBV27	TRBJ1-5	ASSLVGTGLQPQH
TRBV12-3/TRBV12-4	TRBJ2-2	ASSRQGTGELF
TRBV25-1	TRBJ2-3	ASSEYDLTDTQY
TRBV10-1	TRBJ1-3	ATRDGGSGNTIY
TRBV18	TRBJ1-2	ASSPGKGGYT
TRBV7-2	TRBJ2-3	ASSLGWVGDTQY
TRBV7-6	TRBJ2-3	ASSLAAGGPTDTQY
TRBV7-2	TRBJ2-5	ASRATGAIETQY
TRBV7-2	TRBJ2-7	ASSLRTIYEQY
TRBV5-6	TRBJ1-5	ASSLAGIYSNQPQH